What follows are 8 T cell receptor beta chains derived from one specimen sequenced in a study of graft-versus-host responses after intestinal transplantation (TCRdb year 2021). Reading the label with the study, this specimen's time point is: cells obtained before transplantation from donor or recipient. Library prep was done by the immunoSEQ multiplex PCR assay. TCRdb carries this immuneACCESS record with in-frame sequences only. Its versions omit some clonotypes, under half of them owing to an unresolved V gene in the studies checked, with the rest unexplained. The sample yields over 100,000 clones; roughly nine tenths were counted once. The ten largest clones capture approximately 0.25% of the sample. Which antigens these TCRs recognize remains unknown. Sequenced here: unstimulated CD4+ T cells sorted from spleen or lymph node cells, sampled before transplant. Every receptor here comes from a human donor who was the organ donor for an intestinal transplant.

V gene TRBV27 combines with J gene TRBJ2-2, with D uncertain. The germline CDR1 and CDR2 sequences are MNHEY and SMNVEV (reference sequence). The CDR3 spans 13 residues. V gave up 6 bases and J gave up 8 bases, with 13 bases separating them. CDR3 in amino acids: CASSSSLFGELFF. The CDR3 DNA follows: TGTGCCAGCAGCTCCTCTTTGTTTGGGGAGCTGTTTTTT.

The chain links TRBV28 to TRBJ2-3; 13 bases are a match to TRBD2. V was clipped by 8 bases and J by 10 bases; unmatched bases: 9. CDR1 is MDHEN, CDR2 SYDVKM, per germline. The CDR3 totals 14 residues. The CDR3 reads CASDGLAGATAQYF. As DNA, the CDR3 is TGTGCCAGCGATGGACTAGCGGGAGCGACGGCGCAGTATTTT.

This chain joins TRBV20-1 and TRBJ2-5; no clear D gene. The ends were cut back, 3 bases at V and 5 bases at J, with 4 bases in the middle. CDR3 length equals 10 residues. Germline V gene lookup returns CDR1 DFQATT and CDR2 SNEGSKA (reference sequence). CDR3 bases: TGCAGTGCTAGCCTCGAGACCCAGTACTTC. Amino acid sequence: CSASLETQYF.

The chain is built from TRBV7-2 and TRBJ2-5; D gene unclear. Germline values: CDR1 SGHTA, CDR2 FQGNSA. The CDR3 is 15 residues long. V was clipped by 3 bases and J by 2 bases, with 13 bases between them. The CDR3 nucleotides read TGTGCCAGCAGCTTCGCCCCGCCACGTCAAGAGACCCAGTACTTC. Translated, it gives CASSFAPPRQETQYF.

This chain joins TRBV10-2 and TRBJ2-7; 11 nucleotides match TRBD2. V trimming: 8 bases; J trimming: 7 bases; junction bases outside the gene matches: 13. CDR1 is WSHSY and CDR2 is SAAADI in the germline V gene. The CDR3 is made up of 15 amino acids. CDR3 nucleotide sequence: TGCGCCAGCGGGGGTAGCGGGAGGGCCTATGAGGAGCAGTACTTC. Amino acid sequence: CASGGSGRAYEEQYF.

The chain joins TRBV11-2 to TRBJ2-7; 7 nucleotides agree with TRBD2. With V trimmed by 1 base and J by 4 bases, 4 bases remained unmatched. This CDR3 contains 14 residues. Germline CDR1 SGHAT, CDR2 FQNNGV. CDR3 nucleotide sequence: TGTGCCAGCAGCTTAGCCGGGAGGTGGTACGAGCAGTACTTC. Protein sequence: CASSLAGRWYEQYF.

The chain's CDR3 is CASSLSFGQSFGYTF. The CDR3 coding sequence is TGTGCCAGCAGTTTATCATTTGGACAGTCTTTTGGCTACACCTTC. This chain connects TRBV27 to TRBJ1-2; D is possibly TRBD1 (6 bases). The ends were cut back, 0 bases at V and 7 bases at J, with 15 bases in the middle. Germline-derived CDR1 and CDR2 are MNHEY and SMNVEV (reference sequence). The CDR3 is made up of 15 amino acids.

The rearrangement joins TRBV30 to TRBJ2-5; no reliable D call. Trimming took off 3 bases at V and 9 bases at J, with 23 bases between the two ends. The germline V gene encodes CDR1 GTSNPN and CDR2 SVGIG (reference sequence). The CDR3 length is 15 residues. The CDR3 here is CAWSDTRSPDRPQYF. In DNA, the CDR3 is TGTGCCTGGAGCGATACGCGATCCCCGGACCGTCCCCAGTACTTC.